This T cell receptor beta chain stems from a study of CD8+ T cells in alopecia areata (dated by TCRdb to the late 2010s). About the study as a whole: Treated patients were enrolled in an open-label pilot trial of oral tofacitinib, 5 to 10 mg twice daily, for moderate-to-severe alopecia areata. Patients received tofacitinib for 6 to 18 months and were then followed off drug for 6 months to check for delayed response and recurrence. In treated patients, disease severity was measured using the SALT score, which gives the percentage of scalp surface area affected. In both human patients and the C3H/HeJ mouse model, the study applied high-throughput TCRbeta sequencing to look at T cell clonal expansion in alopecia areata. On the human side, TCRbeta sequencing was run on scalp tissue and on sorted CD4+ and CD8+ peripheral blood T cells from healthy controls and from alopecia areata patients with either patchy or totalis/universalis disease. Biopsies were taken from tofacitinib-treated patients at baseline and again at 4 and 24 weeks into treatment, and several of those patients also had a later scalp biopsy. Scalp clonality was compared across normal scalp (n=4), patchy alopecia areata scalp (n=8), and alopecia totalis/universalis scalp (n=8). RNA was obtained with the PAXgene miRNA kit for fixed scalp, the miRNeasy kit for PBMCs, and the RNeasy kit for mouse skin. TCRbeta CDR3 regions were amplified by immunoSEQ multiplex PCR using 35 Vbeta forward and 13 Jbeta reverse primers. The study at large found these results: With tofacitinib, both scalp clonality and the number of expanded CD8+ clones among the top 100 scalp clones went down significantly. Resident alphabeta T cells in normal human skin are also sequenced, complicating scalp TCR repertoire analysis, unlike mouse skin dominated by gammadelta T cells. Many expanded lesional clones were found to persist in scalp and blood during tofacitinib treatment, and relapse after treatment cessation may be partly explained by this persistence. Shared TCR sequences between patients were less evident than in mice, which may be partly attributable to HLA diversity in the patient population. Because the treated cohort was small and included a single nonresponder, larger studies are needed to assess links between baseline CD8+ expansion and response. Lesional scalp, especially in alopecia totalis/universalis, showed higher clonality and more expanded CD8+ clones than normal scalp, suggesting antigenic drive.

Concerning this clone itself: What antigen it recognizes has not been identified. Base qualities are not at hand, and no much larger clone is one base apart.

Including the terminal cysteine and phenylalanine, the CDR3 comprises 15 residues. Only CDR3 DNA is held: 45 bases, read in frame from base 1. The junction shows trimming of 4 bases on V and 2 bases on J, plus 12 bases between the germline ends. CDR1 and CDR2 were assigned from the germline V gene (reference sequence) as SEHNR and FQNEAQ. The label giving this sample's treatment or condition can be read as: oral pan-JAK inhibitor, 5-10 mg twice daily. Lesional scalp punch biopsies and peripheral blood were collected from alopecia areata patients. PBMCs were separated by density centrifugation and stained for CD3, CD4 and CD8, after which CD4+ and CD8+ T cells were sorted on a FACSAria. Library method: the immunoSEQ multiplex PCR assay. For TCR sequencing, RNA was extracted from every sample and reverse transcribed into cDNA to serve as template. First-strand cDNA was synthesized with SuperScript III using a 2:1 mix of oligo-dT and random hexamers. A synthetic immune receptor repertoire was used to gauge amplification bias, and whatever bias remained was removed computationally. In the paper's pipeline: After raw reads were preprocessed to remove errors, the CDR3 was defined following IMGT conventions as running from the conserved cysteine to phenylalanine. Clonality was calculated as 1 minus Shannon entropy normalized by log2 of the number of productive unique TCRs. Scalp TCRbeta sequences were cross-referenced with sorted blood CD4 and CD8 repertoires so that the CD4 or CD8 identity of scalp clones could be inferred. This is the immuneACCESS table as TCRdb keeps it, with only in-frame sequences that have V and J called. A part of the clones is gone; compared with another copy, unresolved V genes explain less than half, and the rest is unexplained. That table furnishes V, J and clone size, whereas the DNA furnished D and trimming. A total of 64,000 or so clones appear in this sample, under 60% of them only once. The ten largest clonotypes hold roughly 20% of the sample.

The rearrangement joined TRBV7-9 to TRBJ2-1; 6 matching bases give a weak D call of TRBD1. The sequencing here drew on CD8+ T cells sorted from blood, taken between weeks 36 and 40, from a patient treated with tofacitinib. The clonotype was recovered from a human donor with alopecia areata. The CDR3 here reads CASSSGYRAYNEQFF. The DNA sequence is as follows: TGTGCCAGCAGCTCTGGGTACAGGGCCTACAATGAGCAGTTCTTC.